The 9 T cell receptor beta chains listed next were all sequenced from one sample in a study of T-cell memory formation after mild COVID-19. TCRdb fed the 5' RACE reads into MiXCR, producing one record per CDR3 protein. Of approximately 150,000 distinct CDR3 sequences in the sample, approximately 14% were seen once. Sequencing input: PBMCs or a T cell subset sorted from them (not recorded which). These receptors were obtained from an adult woman who had mild COVID-19 (a few samples of this study predate the infection). Cell type and time point are not known.

With regard to this clonotype: This may stem from a read error, because a much larger clone lies one nucleotide away. V is TRBV25-1 and J is TRBJ2-7; no firm D call. The CDR3 has 15 residues. Deletions cut 9 bases from V and 2 bases from J, with 20 bases between. Germline loops: CDR1 MGHDK, CDR2 SYGVNS. The CDR3 region has the DNA TGTGCCAGAAAAAATCGGCCTCGGATGACCTACGAGCAGTACTTC. This codes for CARKNRPRMTYEQYF.

This clonotype turned up a few times. V usage is TRBV12-3 or TRBV12-4 and J usage is TRBJ2-3; no clear D gene. V lost 2 bases and J lost 3, with 9 bases in between. This CDR3 has 14 amino acids. As DNA, the CDR3 is TGTGCCAGCAGTTTACGCTACGGGACAGATACGCAGTATTTT. Amino acids: CASSLRYGTDTQYF.

This clonotype has ten or more counts. This chain links TRBV18 with TRBJ2-7; the match to TRBD1 covers 12 bases. V gave up 4 bases and J gave up 3 bases; unmatched junction bases: 10. CDR1 and CDR2 from the germline V gene are KGHSH and LQKENI. This CDR3 has 17 amino acids. The CDR3 is CASSRELGTGGGYEQYF. CDR3 in DNA: TGTGCCAGCTCACGCGAGCTCGGGACAGGGGGCGGCTACGAGCAGTACTTC. Full variable domain (rest looked up from reference TRBV18 and TRBJ2-7): NAGVMQNPRHLVRRRGQEARLRCSPMKGHSHVYWYRQLPEEGLKFMVYLQKENIIDESGMPKERFSAEFPKEGPSILRIQQVVRGDSAAYFCASSRELGTGGGYEQYFGPGTRLTVT.

In this sample, this clonotype turned up a few times. The rearrangement links TRBV4-1 to TRBJ2-5, with D possibly being TRBD1 (6 bases). The CDR3 is made up of 14 amino acids. The V gene's germline CDR1 is MGHRA and CDR2 YSYEKL. V was cut by 4 bases and J by 5 bases, with 14 bases left in between. The CDR3 loop reads CASSRAGDKETQYF. The CDR3 region has the DNA TGCGCCAGCAGCCGTGCTGGGGACAAGGAGACCCAGTACTTC.

This clonotype showed up just a few times. V gene TRBV30 combines with J gene TRBJ2-1, with D unresolved. Germline loops: CDR1 GTSNPN, CDR2 SVGIG (reference sequence). This CDR3 comprises 11 residues. CDR3 loop: CAFKDNHEQFF. As DNA, the CDR3 is TGTGCGTTTAAAGATAACCATGAGCAGTTCTTC.

A few counts support this clonotype. J is TRBJ1-2 and V is TRBV4-1, with a weak D call TRBD1 (5 bases). Trimming took off 0 bases at V and 0 bases at J, with 8 bases between the two ends. CDR3 length equals 15 residues. Germline CDR1 is MGHRA and CDR2 is YSYEKL. The CDR3 DNA follows: TGCGCCAGCAGCCAAGACGGGGGGGCTAACTATGGCTACACCTTC. This gives the protein CASSQDGGANYGYTF.

The gene calls are TRBV6-1 and TRBJ2-7; D not resolved. Trimming pared 6 bases from V and 0 bases from J, leaving 9 bases between. Looked up from germline, CDR1 is MNHNS and CDR2 is SASEGT. This CDR3 contains 13 residues. The CDR3 sequence: CASRATASYEQYF. The CDR3 DNA reads TGTGCCAGCAGGGCTACAGCCTCCTACGAGCAGTACTTC.

This clonotype was observed a few times. This rearrangement joins TRBV14 to TRBJ2-7; 7 nucleotides match TRBD1. The CDR3 has 13 residues. Unmatched junction bases numbered 6, after V lost 4 bases and J lost 6 bases. Germline V gene lookup returns CDR1 SGHDN and CDR2 FVKESK. CDR3 nucleotides: TGTGCCAGCAGCCCGACAGGGTCCCTCGAGCAGTACTTC. Translating gives CASSPTGSLEQYF.

The V gene is TRBV5-1, the J gene TRBJ2-5; 13 nucleotides match TRBD2. Germline V CDR1 and CDR2: SGHRS, YFSETQ. The V segment lost 4 bases and the J segment 4 bases; nucleotides outside the gene matches: 4. The CDR3 is 15 residues long. This chain's CDR3 is CASSPWTSGRETQYF. The CDR3 nucleotides are TGCGCCAGCAGCCCCTGGACTAGCGGGAGAGAGACCCAGTACTTC.